This entry features one T cell receptor beta chain sequence. As handled by the study authors: Nucleated cell number was recorded as an estimate derived from reference gene primer amplification. Repertoires were generated with immunoSEQ multiplex PCR, while TCRdb's copy carries only in-frame clones and drops some. V, J and clone size are taken as reported in that table, and D and trimming were inferred from the DNA itself. The repertoire consists of approximately 70,000 clones, with approximately 80% occurring once and the leading ten covering approximately 2.4%. Germline lookup yields CDR1 SGHVS and CDR2 FQNEAQ. J lost 5 bases, V lost 2 bases, and 2 bases had no gene match. CDR3 size: 14 residues. The record originates from a study of blood T cell repertoires in COVID-19. Study-level information: The United States, Italy and Spain provided the acute and convalescent COVID-19 samples.

This clonotype was obtained from an elderly man with active or convalescent COVID-19. The sample was peripheral blood. The rearrangement joins TRBV7-8 to TRBJ1-5, with 8 bases fitting TRBD1. The CDR3 reads CASSLLTGDQPQHF. Written as DNA, the CDR3 is TGTGCCAGCAGCTTATTGACAGGGGATCAGCCCCAGCATTTT.